This T cell receptor beta chain is from a study of cytomegalovirus exposure and HLA in healthy donors. Findings and limits, study-wide: CMV serostatus was the sole immune exposure information available.

Primers included in the PCR were 60 Vbeta and 13 Jbeta primers. Method: immunoSEQ multiplex PCR; TCRdb's copy keeps in-frame clones and lacks some. This table holds under 200,000 clones, over 65% found once. Germline CDR1 is MDHEN and CDR2 is SYDVKM. V was clipped by 7 bases and J by 6 bases; unmatched bases: 10. CDR3 length: 14 residues. Worth noting for this clone: Antigen: not known.

The gene calls are TRBV28 and TRBJ1-2; TRBD1 aligns across 8 bases. The sequenced sample consisted of PBMCs. This receptor was obtained from a woman in her forties in good health and CMV-seropositive. CDR3: CASITQQGDDGYTF. CDR3 in DNA: TGTGCCAGCATTACACAACAGGGGGATGATGGCTACACCTTC.